The clone carrying this T cell receptor (beta chain) occurred once. The source of the sample is a study of blood T cell repertoires in COVID-19. Only in-frame clones appear in the TCRdb table, and some are missing; sequencing was by immunoSEQ multiplex PCR. The table shows approximately 400,000 clones, with roughly 86% occurring only once. The recovered donors of Cohort 3 showed two negative PCRs, clearance, or symptom resolution. This clonotype was sampled from a man aged 30-40 years who had recovered from COVID-19. Sequences were obtained from PBMCs or T cells enriched from blood (not recorded which).

The DNA of the CDR3 is TGTGCCAGCAGCTTAGGGGGTCAGGGGGGCGAAAAACTGTTTTTT. Its protein product is CASSLGGQGGEKLFF. The chain recombines TRBV7-2 with TRBJ1-4; 7 nucleotides match TRBD1. The CDR3 is made up of 15 amino acids. Germline lookup yields CDR1 SGHTA and CDR2 FQGNSA. The ends lost 1 base at V and 8 bases at J; junction bases unmatched: 7.